Sequencing of this TCR beta chain was carried out in a study of blood T cell repertoires in COVID-19. Study-level background: Some COVID-19 samples were acute and others convalescent; all came from the United States, Italy and Spain. The cDNA or gDNA used as material had been derived from T cells, B-cell-depleted T cells, or PBMCs.

The CDR3 consists of 14 residues. The V gene's germline CDR1 is MNHEY and CDR2 SVGAGI. The V gene lost 6 bases and the J gene lost 4 bases, with 13 bases spanning the gap. Assay: immunoSEQ multiplex PCR; the TCRdb copy retains only in-frame clones and omits some. Of about 220,000 clones listed, roughly 84% were seen once; the top ten hold approximately 3.8%. This clone was found once. Material for sequencing was peripheral blood. J is TRBJ2-1 and V is TRBV6-5; D possibly corresponds to TRBD1 (6 bases). The sequence derives from a woman older than 75 with acute or convalescent COVID-19. The CDR3 DNA follows: TGTGCCAGCAGAGATCGAGGGGGATACAATGAGCAGTTCTTC. It translates to CASRDRGGYNEQFF.